The clone carrying this T cell receptor (beta chain) showed up just a few times. This entry is derived from a study of blood T cells in healthy people across ages. Then a second PCR, running roughly 7 to 11 cycles, was carried out with a sample-barcoded 5' primer and a J-beta primer mix. MiXCR was run by TCRdb on the 5' RACE reads, yielding one entry per CDR3 protein. The data hold hundreds of thousands of distinct CDR3 sequences, with 32% observed a single time. The CDR3 sequence is 17 residues long. Germline CDR1 and CDR2: MNHEY and SVGEGT. V shed 6 bases, J shed 0 bases, and the junction held 10 bases outside the gene matches.

The source material was blood. The TCR comes from a woman of 80 years or more in good health. The V and J genes are TRBV6-2 or TRBV6-3 and TRBJ1-1; 10 bases are a match to TRBD1. The CDR3 is CASSQDRGIGMNTEAFF. The CDR3 bases are TGTGCCAGCAGCCAGGACAGGGGGATTGGCATGAACACTGAAGCTTTCTTT.